The rows below give T cell receptor beta chains drawn from one sample of a study of CD8 T cells in ankylosing spondylitis. TCRdb re-derived calls from the 5' RACE reads in MiXCR, one entry per CDR3 protein. The repertoire consists of 100,000 to 150,000 distinct CDR3 sequences, with around 7% occurring once and the leading ten covering 9.5% to 15%. The sequencing input was blood, either unsorted or a sorted T cell fraction (not recorded which). All receptors come from a male donor with ankylosing spondylitis or in good health (not recorded which). Each CDR3 is given with its conserved first and last residue. A D gene is named only where the DNA matches it firmly. Clone size is not always given. Where it is, it says once, few, many or a class for expanded clones.

CDR3aa | CDR3nt | v_gene | abundance | len | d_gene | j_gene
CASLPAAHTGELFF | TGCGCCAGCCTCCCCGCGGCGCACACCGGGGAGCTGTTTTTT | TRBV5-1 | many | 14 | . | TRBJ2-2
CCARDPTGGQVVYEQYF | TGCTGTGCTAGAGATCCCACGGGAGGGCAGGTGGTGTACGAGCAGTACTTC | TRBV20-1 | . | 17 | TRBD2 | TRBJ2-7
CSARAGGQGYNSPLHF | TGCAGTGCTAGAGCAGGGGGACAGGGGTATAATTCACCCCTCCACTTT | TRBV20-1 | many | 16 | TRBD1 | TRBJ1-6
CASSPGWGADTQYF | TGTGCCAGCAGCCCCGGATGGGGCGCAGATACGCAGTATTTT | TRBV7-8 | many | 14 | . | TRBJ2-3
CASSIDRGLIEAFF | TGTGCCAGCAGCATAGACAGGGGGCTTATTGAAGCTTTCTTT | TRBV11-1 | once | 14 | TRBD1 | TRBJ1-1
CASSLMVSAGNTIYF | TGCGCCAGCAGCTTGATGGTCTCGGCTGGAAACACCATATATTTT | TRBV5-1 | many | 15 | . | TRBJ1-3
CASSVGLAGANTDTQYF | TGTGCCAGCAGCGTAGGATTAGCGGGGGCCAACACAGATACGCAGTATTTT | TRBV9 | many | 17 | TRBD2 | TRBJ2-3
CASSLPELNTGELFF | TGCGCCAGCAGCTTGCCGGAGTTGAATACCGGGGAGCTGTTTTTT | TRBV5-1 | . | 15 | . | TRBJ2-2
CASRTRAGQPQHF | TGTGCCAGCCGAACAAGGGCGGGTCAGCCCCAGCATTTT | TRBV28 | many | 13 | . | TRBJ1-5
CASRFPKGTDTQYF | TGTGCCAGCAGGTTCCCCAAGGGCACAGATACGCAGTATTTT | TRBV28 | many | 14 | . | TRBJ2-3
CASSSSPGQGKFF | TGTGCCAGCAGCTCTAGTCCGGGACAGGGGAAGTTCTTC | TRBV7-3 | few | 13 | TRBD1 | TRBJ2-1
CSVGSSGREETQYF | TGCAGCGTTGGTTCAAGCGGGAGGGAAGAGACCCAGTACTTC | TRBV29-1 | many | 14 | TRBD2 | TRBJ2-5
CAIKTEVQGVYEQYF | TGTGCCATCAAGACGGAAGTACAGGGGGTCTACGAGCAGTACTTC | TRBV12-3/TRBV12-4 | many | 15 | TRBD1 | TRBJ2-7
CSAQPRTSGYEQYF | TGCAGTGCTCAGCCGAGGACTAGCGGTTACGAGCAGTACTTC | TRBV20-1 | few | 14 | TRBD2 | TRBJ2-7
CASSLSGTGVYEQYF | TGCGCCAGCAGCTTGTCCGGGACAGGGGTCTACGAGCAGTACTTC | TRBV5-1 | many | 15 | TRBD1 | TRBJ2-7
CASSLEGGGNYGYTF | TGTGCCAGCAGCTTAGAAGGGGGCGGTAACTATGGCTACACCTTC | TRBV7-6 | many | 15 | TRBD1 | TRBJ1-2
CASRTGLAGGNTGELFF | TGTGCCAGCAGGACGGGACTAGCGGGAGGGAACACCGGGGAGCTGTTTTTT | TRBV5-4 | many | 17 | TRBD2 | TRBJ2-2
CASSLLQGVYEQYF | TGCGCCAGCAGCTTGTTACAGGGGGTATACGAGCAGTACTTC | TRBV5-1 | many | 14 | TRBD1 | TRBJ2-7
CASSLGGESSYNEQFF | TGTGCCAGCAGTTTAGGCGGGGAAAGCTCCTACAATGAGCAGTTCTTC | TRBV28 | many | 16 | . | TRBJ2-1
CASRPSAGQPQHF | TGTGCCAGCAGACCCTCGGCTGGTCAGCCCCAGCATTTT | TRBV6-1 | many | 13 | . | TRBJ1-5
CASSSDRSLSYEQYF | TGTGCCAGCAGTTCGGACAGATCCCTCTCCTACGAGCAGTACTTC | TRBV6-5 | . | 15 | . | TRBJ2-7
CASSSTPGQGAGNTGELFF | TGTGCCAGCAGTTCAACCCCGGGACAGGGGGCCGGGAACACCGGGGAGCTGTTTTTT | TRBV12-3/TRBV12-4 | few | 19 | TRBD1 | TRBJ2-2
CSALSSRDSQETQYF | TGCAGTGCTCTTTCAAGCCGGGACAGCCAAGAGACCCAGTACTTC | TRBV20-1 | many | 15 | TRBD1 | TRBJ2-5
CCARDTSGGAKDTQYF | TGCTGTGCTAGAGATACAAGCGGGGGGGCCAAAGATACGCAGTATTTT | TRBV20-1 | . | 16 | TRBD2 | TRBJ2-3
CASSGWVAGGTKNIQYF | TGTGCCAGCAGCGGATGGGTAGCGGGAGGGACCAAAAACATTCAGTACTTC | TRBV3-1 | . | 17 | TRBD2 | TRBJ2-4
CASSSFSGTGAYEQYF | TGTGCCAGCAGTTCGTTCTCCGGGACAGGGGCCTACGAGCAGTACTTC | TRBV28 | many | 16 | TRBD1 | TRBJ2-7
CASGWARGGPSYEQYF | TGTGCCAGCGGGTGGGCGAGAGGAGGACCCTCCTACGAGCAGTACTTC | TRBV25-1 | few | 16 | . | TRBJ2-7
CATSRERPGKSYEQYF | TGTGCCACCAGCAGAGAACGCCCCGGGAAGTCCTACGAGCAGTACTTC | TRBV15 | many | 16 | . | TRBJ2-7
CSARVPSGTSLYNEQFF | TGCAGTGCTAGAGTCCCTAGCGGGACTTCATTGTACAATGAGCAGTTCTTC | TRBV20-1 | many | 17 | TRBD2 | TRBJ2-1
CASSDRQGYGYTF | TGCGCCAGCAGTGACAGACAGGGGTATGGCTACACCTTC | TRBV10-2 | . | 13 | TRBD1 | TRBJ1-2
CAISPGLAGGMTDTQYF | TGTGCCATCAGCCCCGGACTAGCGGGGGGGATGACAGATACGCAGTATTTT | TRBV10-3 | few | 17 | TRBD2 | TRBJ2-3
CASGFGTANSNQPQHF | TGCGCCAGCGGATTCGGGACAGCGAATAGCAATCAGCCCCAGCATTTT | TRBV10-1 | many | 16 | TRBD1 | TRBJ1-5
CASSREGQMNTEAFF | TGTGCCAGCAGCCGCGAGGGACAGATGAACACTGAAGCTTTCTTT | TRBV3-1 | many | 15 | TRBD1 | TRBJ1-1
CATSLSGSSYEQYF | TGTGCCACCAGCCTTAGCGGGAGCTCCTACGAGCAGTACTTC | TRBV24-1 | few | 14 | TRBD2 | TRBJ2-7
CASSLLPPGQGRDTQYF | TGCGCCAGCAGCCTCCTTCCGCCGGGACAGGGCCGAGATACGCAGTATTTT | TRBV5-1 | many | 17 | TRBD1 | TRBJ2-3
CATSGSGISGELFF | TGTGCCACCAGTGGTAGCGGGATTAGTGGGGAGCTGTTTTTT | TRBV24-1 | . | 14 | TRBD2 | TRBJ2-2
CATSRVPGTRTEAFF | TGTGCCACCAGCAGAGTCCCCGGAACGCGGACTGAAGCTTTCTTT | TRBV15 | many | 15 | . | TRBJ1-1
CASSLVLAGGYEQYF | TGCGCCAGCAGCTTGGTTTTAGCGGGAGGCTACGAGCAGTACTTC | TRBV5-1 | many | 15 | TRBD2 | TRBJ2-7
CASSPGTEFLYEAFF | TGTGCCAGCAGCCCGGGGACCGAATTCCTTTATGAAGCTTTCTTT | TRBV7-9 | many | 15 | . | TRBJ1-1
CSASSLGGHPGELFF | TGCAGTGCTAGTTCCCTTGGGGGGCACCCCGGGGAGCTGTTTTTT | TRBV20-1 | many | 15 | . | TRBJ2-2
CASSFGGTGLNTIYF | TGTGCCAGCAGTTTCGGCGGGACAGGATTAAACACCATATATTTT | TRBV12-3/TRBV12-4 | many | 15 | TRBD1 | TRBJ1-3
CASSQQAAGDYGYTF | TGTGCCAGCAGCCAACAAGCCGCAGGGGACTATGGCTACACCTTC | TRBV6-1 | many | 15 | . | TRBJ1-2
CSASGSPLYEQYF | TGCAGTGCTAGCGGGAGCCCACTCTACGAGCAGTACTTC | TRBV20-1 | many | 13 | . | TRBJ2-7
CASSAGLAANTGELFF | TGCGCCAGCAGCGCTGGACTAGCGGCGAACACCGGGGAGCTGTTTTTT | TRBV5-1 | . | 16 | TRBD2 | TRBJ2-2
CASSSEDRGTQFF | TGCGCCAGCAGCTCGGAGGACAGGGGGACGCAGTTCTTC | TRBV5-1 | many | 13 | TRBD1 | TRBJ2-1
CSVDRAGASNEQFF | TGCAGCGTTGATCGGGCGGGAGCGAGCAATGAGCAGTTCTTC | TRBV29-1 | many | 14 | TRBD2 | TRBJ2-1
CASSSWDGLSGANVLTF | TGTGCCAGCAGCTCATGGGACGGACTCTCTGGGGCCAACGTCCTGACTTTC | TRBV5-5 | many | 17 | . | TRBJ2-6
CASSFGTGSSGYTF | TGCGCCAGCAGCTTCGGGACAGGGTCTTCCGGCTACACCTTC | TRBV5-1 | medium-sized | 14 | TRBD1 | TRBJ1-2
CASSGTESGDIQYF | TGCGCCAGCAGCGGAACCGAATCTGGGGACATTCAGTACTTC | TRBV5-1 | many | 14 | . | TRBJ2-4
CSARGDTHSNQPQHF | TGCAGTGCTAGGGGCGACACCCATAGCAATCAGCCCCAGCATTTT | TRBV20-1 | many | 15 | . | TRBJ1-5
CASSWDGEDTQYF | TGCGCCAGCAGCTGGGACGGGGAAGATACGCAGTATTTT | TRBV5-1 | many | 13 | . | TRBJ2-3
CASSPISNGNEQYF | TGTGCCAGCTCACCTATATCCAACGGGAACGAGCAGTACTTC | TRBV18 | . | 14 | . | TRBJ2-7
CASSLNPLTGNYGYTF | TGCGCCAGCAGCTTGAATCCCCTGACAGGAAACTATGGCTACACCTTC | TRBV5-1 | many | 16 | . | TRBJ1-2
CASSQGGRDKETQYF | TGCGCCAGCAGCCAGGGGGGACGCGATAAGGAGACCCAGTACTTC | TRBV4-1 | many | 15 | . | TRBJ2-5
CASSLLTGGPRNTGELFF | TGCGCCAGCAGCTTGTTGACAGGGGGCCCACGGAACACCGGGGAGCTGTTTTTT | TRBV5-1 | . | 18 | TRBD1 | TRBJ2-2